These 18 T cell receptor beta chains share one sample of origin, sequenced in a study of PD-L1 blockade in urothelial cancer. The method was immunoSEQ multiplex PCR; TCRdb's version includes in-frame clones alone and lacks a portion of them. Among approximately 47,000 clones listed, approximately 78% were seen once. Regarding time point: pretreatment peripheral blood. Sample: PBMCs, taken around atezolizumab (anti-PD-L1) treatment. These receptors were taken from a middle-aged man with urothelial cancer.

This clone came up once. This chain links TRBV9 with TRBJ2-1; 10 positions agree with TRBD2. Germline loops: CDR1 SGDLS, CDR2 YYNGEE. CDR3 length equals 15 residues. Trimming cost V 0 bases and J 12 bases; bases outside gene matches: 9. The CDR3 here is CASSVEASGSSLQFF. CDR3 nucleotide sequence: TGTGCCAGCAGCGTAGAGGCTAGCGGGAGTTCGTTGCAGTTCTTC.

The chain links TRBV7-9 to TRBJ2-1, with 7 bases that match TRBD1. The CDR3 is 13 amino acids. Germline CDR1 SEHNR, CDR2 FQNEAQ (reference sequence). J lost 3 bases, V lost 8 bases, and 4 bases had no gene match. The CDR3 loop reads CASGRQGYNEQFF. The CDR3 coding sequence is TGTGCCAGCGGTCGACAGGGCTACAATGAGCAGTTCTTC.

This sequence joins TRBV5-1 and TRBJ1-1; TRBD1 agrees at 8 bases. The germline V gene encodes CDR1 SGHRS and CDR2 YFSETQ. The CDR3 is made up of 14 amino acids. V lost 4 bases and J lost 1; bases outside the gene matches: 3. CDR3 DNA sequence: TGCGCCAGCAGCCAGACAGGGGCGAACACTGAAGCTTTCTTT. Its protein is CASSQTGANTEAFF.

The rearrangement links TRBV12-5 to TRBJ2-1; TRBD2 is a possible D gene (6 bases). CDR1 and CDR2 from the germline V gene are LGHNT and FRNRAP. This CDR3 is built from 12 residues. The V gene lost 5 bases and the J gene lost 10 bases, with 12 bases spanning the gap. The CDR3 spells CASGGGNGEQFF. The CDR3 coding sequence is TGTGCTAGTGGTGGGGGGAATGGGGAGCAGTTCTTC.

This clone was observed a handful of times. The gene calls are TRBV30 and TRBJ1-5, with a weak D call TRBD1 (6 bases). The germline V gene has CDR1 GTSNPN and CDR2 SVGIG (reference sequence). This CDR3 is built from 14 residues. V lost 5 bases and J 6 bases, leaving 17 bases between the germline ends. The CDR3 region has the DNA TGTGCCTGGGTCGGACAGATCGGCGGTCAGCCCCAGCATTTT. It yields the protein CAWVGQIGGQPQHF.

V and J are TRBV2 and TRBJ2-7; TRBD1 matches 10 bases. There are 14 residues in the CDR3. The germline gives CDR1 SNHLY, CDR2 FYNNEI. Trimming cost V 10 bases and J 7 bases; bases outside gene matches: 13. The CDR3 nucleotides are TGTGCCACCCAATCCGGGACAGGGGCCTGGGAGCAGTACTTC. Protein: CATQSGTGAWEQYF. The variable domain in full, completed from reference TRBV2 and TRBJ2-7, reads EPEVTQTPSHQVTQMGQEVILRCVPISNHLYFYWYRQILGQKVEFLVSFYNNEISEKSEIFDDQFSVERPDGSNFTLKIRSTKLEDSAMYFCATQSGTGAWEQYFGPGTRLTVT.

The chain has TRBV6-5 and TRBJ1-3, with D uncertain. Trimming removed 0 bases from V and 4 bases from J, with 10 bases in between. The germline CDR1 and CDR2 sequences are MNHEY and SVGAGI. CDR3 size: 15 residues. The CDR3 sequence is CASSYSPGSGNTIYF. In DNA, the CDR3 is TGTGCCAGCAGTTACTCCCCGGGGTCCGGAAACACCATATATTTT.

Turning to this clone: The identical CDR3 is also encoded by other nucleotide sequences in the sample. This chain links TRBV7-2 with TRBJ1-2, with 8 positions matching TRBD1. With V trimmed by 5 bases and J by 4 bases, 3 bases remained unmatched. The V gene's germline CDR1 is SGHTA and CDR2 FQGNSA. The CDR3 totals 13 residues. The CDR3 DNA sequence: TGTGCCAGCAGCAGTGACAGGGGCTATGGCTACACCTTC. Translated: CASSSDRGYGYTF.

This clone was recorded once. Other nucleotide sequences from this sample produce the same CDR3. V gene TRBV2 combines with J gene TRBJ2-7; D gene ambiguous. Trimming took 7 bases from V and 0 from J, leaving 7 bases between them. The germline gives CDR1 SNHLY, CDR2 FYNNEI. CDR3 length equals 12 residues. The CDR3 sequence is CASTVSSYEQYF. CDR3 DNA: TGTGCCAGCACAGTGTCCTCCTACGAGCAGTACTTC.

This clone is a singleton in its sample. V gene TRBV28 combines with J gene TRBJ2-5, with 7 positions matching TRBD2. With 6 bases clipped from V and 5 bases from J, the junction kept 12 bases outside the gene matches. The CDR3 is 15 amino acids. Germline V lookup: CDR1 MDHEN, CDR2 SYDVKM. The DNA of the CDR3 is TGTGCCAGCAGAGCGCTGCGGGGGAGGACCGAGACCCAGTACTTC. Protein sequence: CASRALRGRTETQYF.

The chain recombines TRBV5-4 with TRBJ2-7; 9 bases map to TRBD1. This CDR3 is built from 14 residues. The trim removed 4 bases at V and 4 bases at J, leaving 6 bases unmatched. From germline, CDR1 is SGHNT and CDR2 YYREEE (reference sequence). CDR3 nucleotides: TGTGCCAGCAGCCGCGACAGGGGGACGTACGAGCAGTACGTC. Translated, it gives CASSRDRGTYEQYV.

The J gene is TRBJ1-1, the V gene TRBV6-5, with 11 bases fitting TRBD1. CDR3 length: 15 amino acids. Looked up from germline, CDR1 is MNHEY and CDR2 is SVGAGI. The junction had 8 bases not matched to a gene; V was cut back by 2 bases and J by 9 bases. CDR3 in DNA: TGTGCCAGCAGTTACATCGGGGACAGGGGGGGTAAAGCTTTCTTT. It codes for CASSYIGDRGGKAFF.

This sequence joins TRBV18 and TRBJ1-5; 12 bases are shared with TRBD1. Trimming at V came to 4 bases and at J to 4 bases, leaving 11 bases not matched to a gene. The CDR3 consists of 18 residues. The germline gives CDR1 KGHSH, CDR2 LQKENI. The CDR3 DNA follows: TGTGCCAGCTCACTCTTGGGACAGGGGGCGGGAAATAATCAGCCCCAGCATTTT. Its protein is CASSLLGQGAGNNQPQHF.

The rearrangement joins TRBV6-6 to TRBJ1-2; 8 positions match TRBD1. The CDR3 contains 14 residues. V was clipped by 5 bases and J by 8 bases; unmatched bases: 10. Germline lookup yields CDR1 MNHNY and CDR2 SVGAGI (reference sequence). The CDR3 DNA reads as TGTGCCAGCAGTCCACCCCAACAGGGGGGGGGCTACACCTTC. Translated: CASSPPQQGGGYTF.

The rearrangement joins TRBV5-1 to TRBJ1-2, with D hard to call. The CDR3 spans 14 residues. V lost 0 bases and J 5 bases, leaving 11 bases between the germline ends. Germline V gene lookup returns CDR1 SGHRS and CDR2 YFSETQ. CDR3 sequence reads: CASSLALAGYGYTF. In DNA, the CDR3 is TGCGCCAGCAGCTTGGCTTTGGCGGGATATGGCTACACCTTC.

The chain is built from TRBV7-9 and TRBJ2-1; 9 bases fit TRBD2. The ends lost 5 bases at V and 10 bases at J; junction bases unmatched: 12. CDR1 is SEHNR and CDR2 is FQNEAQ in the germline V gene (reference sequence). The CDR3 contains 15 residues. CDR3 DNA: TGTGCCAGCAGCCTCCGCGGAGCGGGGGGAGTCGAGCAGTTCTTC. Translating gives CASSLRGAGGVEQFF.

The J gene is TRBJ2-1, the V gene TRBV7-3; 8 bases line up with TRBD2. The ends lost 8 bases at V and 8 bases at J; junction bases unmatched: 14. Germline V CDR1 and CDR2: SGHTA, FQGTGA. The CDR3 has 15 residues. CDR3 nucleotide sequence: TGTGCCAGCGCACCATCGGGCGGGACTAGGCATGAGCAGTTCTTC. Translated: CASAPSGGTRHEQFF. Full variable domain (remainder filled in from reference TRBV7-3 and TRBJ2-1): GAGVSQTPSNKVTEKGKYVELRCDPISGHTALYWYRQSLGQGPEFLIYFQGTGAADDSGLPNDRFFAVRPEGSVSTLKIQRTERGDSAVYLCASAPSGGTRHEQFFGPGTRLTVL.

CDR3 loop: CASGHMGGYEQYF. In DNA, the CDR3 is TGTGCTAGTGGGCATATGGGGGGATACGAGCAGTACTTC. V and J are TRBV12-5 and TRBJ2-7, with TRBD2 as a possible D gene (6 bases). The germline CDR1 and CDR2 sequences are LGHNT and FRNRAP. The CDR3 runs 13 residues. The V end lost 6 bases, the J end lost 4 bases, and 13 bases lay between the germline ends.